The 20 T cell receptor beta chains reported below all come from one sample, sequenced in a study of blood T cell repertoires in COVID-19. Using immunoSEQ multiplex PCR, the repertoire was profiled, and TCRdb retains in-frame clones only, with some absent. Among some 150,000 clones listed, 84% were seen once. What was sequenced was peripheral blood. Every receptor here comes from a woman between 50 and 59 years old with acute or convalescent COVID-19.

The V call is TRBV4-2, the J call TRBJ2-5; 7 bases map to TRBD1. J gave up 5 bases and V 0 bases, and 12 bases lay outside the gene matches. The germline V gene has CDR1 LGHNA and CDR2 YNFKEQ. The CDR3 is made up of 17 amino acids. CDR3: CASSQEPVRGYPETQYF. The CDR3 DNA is TGTGCCAGCAGCCAAGAGCCGGTCAGGGGGTATCCGGAGACCCAGTACTTC.

This clone showed up just once. DNA of the CDR3: TGTGCCAGCAGTTACTCGGTAGGGGTCGGAGAAAAACTGTTTTTT. This translates into CASSYSVGVGEKLFF. The chain uses TRBV6-5 and TRBJ1-4, with D possibly being TRBD1 (5 bases). Trimming pared 0 bases from V and 8 bases from J, leaving 13 bases between. Per the germline V gene, CDR1 is MNHEY and CDR2 is SVGAGI. CDR3 length: 15 amino acids.

The chain is built from TRBV19 and TRBJ1-1, with 7 bases that match TRBD1. This CDR3 spans 14 amino acids. The germline V gene has CDR1 LNHDA and CDR2 SQIVND (reference sequence). The V and J ends lost 7 bases and 10 bases, in that order; junction bases with no gene match: 15. Here the CDR3 DNA reads TGTGCCAGTACTAAAGAACAGGGGATCAATTTAGCTTTCTTT. Translating gives CASTKEQGINLAFF.

V usage is TRBV4-3 and J usage is TRBJ2-7, with TRBD2 matching over 9 bases. The CDR3 has 15 amino acids. The junction had 4 bases not matched to a gene; V was cut back by 4 bases and J by 0 bases. The germline gives CDR1 LGHNA, CDR2 YSLEER. As DNA, the CDR3 is TGCGCCAGCAGCCGACTAGCGGAAAGCTCCTACGAGCAGTACTTC. Its translation: CASSRLAESSYEQYF.

The chain is built from TRBV3-1 (or the pseudogene TRBV3-2) and TRBJ1-5, with no clear D. This CDR3 is built from 15 residues. V gave up 4 bases and J gave up 4 bases, with 14 bases separating them. Germline CDR1 reads LGHDT; CDR2 reads YNNKEL (reference sequence). CDR3 residues: CASSPHQEQNQPQHF. For the CDR3, the DNA is TGTGCCAGCAGCCCCCACCAGGAACAGAATCAGCCCCAGCATTTT.

This chain connects TRBV6-5 to TRBJ1-2; 11 bases match TRBD1. J was trimmed by 7 bases and V by 6 bases; bases with no gene match: 7. CDR3 length equals 14 residues. The germline V gene has CDR1 MNHEY and CDR2 SVGAGI. The chain's CDR3 is CASRTGQGARGYTF. As DNA, the CDR3 is TGTGCCAGCAGAACCGGACAGGGGGCGCGTGGCTACACCTTC.

The chain employs TRBV3-1 (or the pseudogene TRBV3-2) and TRBJ2-2, with D tentatively TRBD2 (5 bases). The ends were cut back, 1 base at V and 7 bases at J, with 7 bases in the middle. Germline V gene lookup returns CDR1 LGHDT and CDR2 YNNKEL (reference sequence). The CDR3 runs 13 residues. CDR3 residues: CASSQGTGGELFF. CDR3 DNA: TGTGCCAGCAGCCAAGGGACTGGCGGGGAGCTGTTTTTT.

J is TRBJ1-6 and V is TRBV25-1; D is perhaps TRBD1 (6 bases). Germline assignment: CDR1 MGHDK and CDR2 SYGVNS. The CDR3 length is 16 residues. The V end was cut by 4 bases, the J end by 7 bases, with 17 bases between. CDR3 sequence reads: CASSATLTGRNSPLHF. The CDR3 region has the DNA TGTGCCAGCAGTGCTACTCTGACAGGACGGAATTCACCCCTCCACTTT.

The rearrangement uses TRBV7-2 and TRBJ2-2; TRBD2 matches at 7 bases. Germline V gene sequence: CDR1 SGHTA, CDR2 FQGNSA. Losses at the gene ends were 0 bases for V and 0 bases for J; bases not matched to a gene: 4. This CDR3 spans 17 amino acids. The CDR3 sequence is CASSLAKLAANTGELFF. DNA for the CDR3: TGTGCCAGCAGCTTAGCCAAGCTAGCGGCGAACACCGGGGAGCTGTTTTTT.

The rearrangement joins TRBV7-2 to TRBJ2-3, with a possible D match to TRBD1 (5 bases). The germline V and J ends were trimmed by 1 base and 2 bases, with 7 bases remaining between them. Germline lookup yields CDR1 SGHTA and CDR2 FQGNSA. This CDR3 is built from 14 residues. The CDR3 DNA is TGTGCCAGCAGCTTAGGGACAACCACAGATACGCAGTATTTT. It codes for CASSLGTTTDTQYF.

The sample holds one count of this clone. The chain couples TRBV6-2 or TRBV6-3 to TRBJ2-6, with 9 positions matching TRBD1. The V segment lost 2 bases and the J segment 2 bases; nucleotides outside the gene matches: 13. Germline-derived CDR1 and CDR2 are MNHEY and SVGEGT. The CDR3 loop spans 20 amino acids. The CDR3 loop reads CASSYRPTGQGLAGANVLTF. The CDR3 nucleotides are TGTGCCAGCAGTTACAGGCCTACGGGACAGGGACTTGCTGGGGCCAACGTCCTGACTTTC.

This clone appeared once. The chain carries TRBV5-1 and TRBJ1-4; a weak D match, TRBD1 (5 bases). V was cut by 5 bases and J by 0 bases, with 14 bases left in between. Germline V gives CDR1 SGHRS, CDR2 YFSETQ. CDR3 length equals 16 residues. The CDR3, as DNA: TGCGCCAGCAGGGCTCAGGGAATTGCAACTAATGAAAAACTGTTTTTT. Amino acids: CASRAQGIATNEKLFF.

The chain joins TRBV28 to TRBJ1-2; 8 bases fit TRBD1. V dropped 5 bases and J dropped 8; count of bases not matched to a gene: 10. The CDR3 runs 14 residues. Germline V gene lookup returns CDR1 MDHEN and CDR2 SYDVKM. The CDR3 is CASSIRLTGEGYTF. The CDR3 DNA reads TGTGCCAGCAGTATCAGATTGACAGGGGAGGGCTACACCTTC.

V and J are TRBV2 and TRBJ1-6, with TRBD1 as a possible D gene (5 bases). This CDR3 spans 13 amino acids. Looked up from germline, CDR1 is SNHLY and CDR2 is FYNNEI. Trimming cost V 2 bases and J 10 bases, with 9 bases left between them. CDR3 sequence (DNA): TGTGCCAGCAGTGAATCTTGGGGCTCACCCCTCCACTTT. Its translation: CASSESWGSPLHF. Filled out from reference TRBV2 and TRBJ1-6, the complete variable domain reads EPEVTQTPSHQVTQMGQEVILRCVPISNHLYFYWYRQILGQKVEFLVSFYNNEISEKSEIFDDQFSVERPDGSNFTLKIRSTKLEDSAMYFCASSESWGSPLHFGNGTRLTVT.

The chain uses TRBV6-1 and TRBJ1-5; D unclear. V was clipped by 3 bases and J by 11 bases, with 20 bases between them. CDR3 length: 15 residues. CDR1 is MNHNS and CDR2 is SASEGT in the germline V gene. The DNA for the CDR3 is TGTGCCAGCAGTGATAACCCAGCACCAAGCGGGACCCAGCATTTT. Translated: CASSDNPAPSGTQHF.

The chain links TRBV9 to TRBJ1-3; no firm D call. This CDR3 spans 16 amino acids. Germline CDR1 is SGDLS and CDR2 is YYNGEE. The germline V and J ends were trimmed by 2 bases and 0 bases, with 12 bases remaining between them. The CDR3 region has the DNA TGTGCCAGCAGCGTCCTCGGCGGCAGCTCTGGAAACACCATATATTTT. It is translated as CASSVLGGSSGNTIYF.

The chain is built from TRBV6-5 and TRBJ2-2, with a tentative D call TRBD1 (6 bases). With 5 bases removed from V and 3 bases from J, the gap between germline ends came to 13 bases. The CDR3 consists of 15 residues. Germline CDR1 and CDR2: MNHEY and SVGAGI. The CDR3 sequence: CASSQTGRDTGELFF. The CDR3 DNA follows: TGTGCCAGCAGTCAGACAGGAAGGGACACCGGGGAGCTGTTTTTT.

V is TRBV24-1 and J is TRBJ2-5; 7 nucleotides line up with TRBD2. The V segment lost 2 bases and the J segment 5 bases; nucleotides outside the gene matches: 4. Germline loops: CDR1 KGHDR, CDR2 SFDVKD. This CDR3 has 14 amino acids. The CDR3 here is CATSDSDGGETQYF. The CDR3 DNA follows: TGTGCCACCAGTGATTCCGACGGGGGGGAGACCCAGTACTTC.

The rearrangement joins TRBV6-6 to TRBJ2-1; D gene unclear. Trimming removed 3 bases at V and 7 bases at J, with 7 bases between. This CDR3 comprises 12 residues. Germline CDR1 reads MNHNY; CDR2 reads SVGAGI (reference sequence). CDR3 region: CASSYSANEQFF. The CDR3 coding sequence is TGTGCCAGCAGTTATTCCGCGAATGAGCAGTTCTTC.

The chain has TRBV6-5 and TRBJ1-4, with D possibly matching TRBD1 (6 bases). The CDR3 runs 12 residues. Trimming stripped 6 bases from V and 10 bases from J, with 12 bases between. CDR1 is MNHEY and CDR2 is SVGAGI in the germline V gene. The CDR3 loop is CASSAGVGKLFF. The DNA for the CDR3 is TGTGCCAGCAGCGCAGGGGTAGGAAAACTGTTTTTT.